The 14 T cell receptor beta chains presented below share a single source sample, sequenced in a study of T cells in Graves' hyperthyroidism and ophthalmopathy. The CDR3 regions of TCR beta were amplified from RNA transcripts. The primer set for the first-round RT-PCR of the TCR CDR3 was HTBI. Via MiXCR, TCRdb re-called the multiplex PCR reads, giving one row per CDR3 protein. The sample holds under 350,000 distinct CDR3 sequences, 20% to 30% seen once. Sequencing used blood. These receptor sequences come from a man aged 40-49 years with Graves' hyperthyroidism that later progressed to Graves' ophthalmopathy.

The V call is TRBV6-1, the J call TRBJ2-7; the match to TRBD1 covers 10 bases. J lost 5 bases, V lost 4 bases, and 8 bases had no gene match. Germline loops: CDR1 MNHNS, CDR2 SASEGT. The CDR3 sequence is 15 residues long. DNA for the CDR3: TGTGCCAGCAGTGTGCGACAGGGGGCCTGGGACGAGCAGTACTTC. It encodes CASSVRQGAWDEQYF.

Comment on this clonotype: A clone one base away is much larger, so this may be a read error. The chain employs TRBV28 and TRBJ2-2; the D gene is possibly TRBD2 (5 bases). CDR1 is MDHEN, CDR2 SYDVKM, per germline. This CDR3 region has 15 residues. CDR3 sequence (DNA): TGTGCCAGCAGACTGGGCCAGATCCACACCGGGGAGCTGGTTTTT. This translates into CASRLGQIHTGELVF.

The CDR3 nucleotides are TGTGCCAGCAGCAGTAGAGGGACAGGGGTACTAGGGATAAACATTCAGTACTTC. It encodes CASSSRGTGVLGINIQYF. J is TRBJ2-4 and V is TRBV11-2, with 10 bases matching TRBD1. CDR3 length: 18 amino acids. V gave up 5 bases and J gave up 6 bases; unmatched junction bases: 16. Germline CDR1 SGHAT, CDR2 FQNNGV. The whole variable domain, filled in from reference TRBV11-2 and TRBJ2-4, reads EAGVAQSPRYKIIEKRQSVAFWCNPISGHATLYWYQQILGQGPKLLIQFQNNGVVDDSQLPKDRFSAERLKGVDSTLKIQPAKLEDSAVYLCASSSRGTGVLGINIQYFGAGTRLSVL.

The chain links TRBV9 to TRBJ2-5, with 13 bases aligning to TRBD2. After removal of 0 bases from V and 5 bases from J, the junction contained 4 bases not matched to a gene. Germline V gene data show CDR1 as SGDLS and CDR2 as YYNGEE. CDR3 length: 16 residues. In DNA, the CDR3 is TGTGCCAGCAGCGTAGGGACTAGCGGGAGAGAGGAGACCCAGTACTTC. The encoded protein is CASSVGTSGREETQYF. The full variable domain, with the rest looked up from reference TRBV9 and TRBJ2-5, is DSGVTQTPKHLITATGQRVTLRCSPRSGDLSVYWYQQSLDQGLQFLIQYYNGEERAKGNILERFSAQQFPDLHSELNLSSLELGDSALYFCASSVGTSGREETQYFGPGTRLLVL.

This clonotype came up once. A much larger clone differs by one base, so this may be a read error. This chain connects TRBV30 to TRBJ1-4; the D is unclear. The CDR3 runs to 15 residues. The germline CDR1 and CDR2 sequences are GTSNPN and SVGIG (reference sequence). V was pared by 4 bases and J by 10 bases, with 22 bases between. The CDR3 protein is CAWKPTGVHHGKLFF. The CDR3 bases are TGTGCCTGGAAACCTACCGGGGTCCATCATGGAAAACTGTTTTTT.

Many counts were recorded for this clonotype. The chain joins TRBV3-1 to TRBJ2-5; weak D call: TRBD2 (5 bases). The V end was cut by 1 base, the J end by 2 bases, with 11 bases between. Germline values: CDR1 LGHDT, CDR2 YNNKEL (reference sequence). The CDR3 spans 15 residues. CDR3 nucleotide sequence: TGTGCCAGCAGCCAAGGTTTTGGCGGGCAAGAGACCCAGTACTTC. Its translation is CASSQGFGGQETQYF.

In its sample, this clonotype was seen many times. The rearrangement links TRBV3-1 to TRBJ2-7; tentatively, D is TRBD1 (6 bases). CDR1 is LGHDT and CDR2 is YNNKEL in the germline V gene (reference sequence). This CDR3 has 12 amino acids. V shed 5 bases and J shed 5 bases, with 10 bases lying between them. The CDR3 DNA follows: TGTGCCAGCAGCTTCTACAGGGACGAGCAGTACTTC. Protein: CASSFYRDEQYF.

This clonotype was seen at least ten times. The chain combines TRBV19 with TRBJ1-1, with 9 bases fitting TRBD1. V dropped 5 bases and J dropped 1; count of bases not matched to a gene: 5. The CDR3 length is 15 residues. CDR1 LNHDA and CDR2 SQIVND come from the germline V gene (reference sequence). CDR3 bases: TGTGCCAGTAGTTGGCCGGGACAGGGGAACACTGAAGCTTTCTTT. This encodes CASSWPGQGNTEAFF.

This clonotype was detected many times. The chain employs TRBV5-5 and TRBJ1-1, with 10 bases identical to TRBD1. CDR1 and CDR2 from the germline V gene are SGHKS and YYEKEE (reference sequence). The CDR3 loop spans 14 amino acids. Unmatched junction bases numbered 2, after V lost 4 bases and J lost 2 bases. CDR3 protein: CASSRQGANTEAFF. The CDR3 DNA sequence: TGTGCCAGCAGCAGACAGGGGGCAAACACTGAAGCTTTCTTT.

This clonotype was recorded at least ten times. The chain has TRBV6-5 and TRBJ2-7, with 8 bases aligning to TRBD2. Germline CDR1 and CDR2: MNHEY and SVGAGI. The ends lost 7 bases at V and 0 bases at J; junction bases unmatched: 11. The CDR3 totals 16 residues. As DNA, the CDR3 is TGTGCCAGCACCGGAGCGGGAGTCTCGAGCTCCTACGAGCAGTACTTC. It translates to CASTGAGVSSSYEQYF.

This clonotype was counted many times. The V and J genes are TRBV7-3 and TRBJ2-7; either TRBD1 or TRBD2 may fit D (6 bases each). V was pared by 1 base and J by 4 bases, with 14 bases between. CDR1 is SGHTA and CDR2 is FQGTGA in the germline V gene. This CDR3 is 15 amino acids long. CDR3 nucleotides: TGTGCCAGCAGCTTAATGGGGGGCTCGCTTTACGAGCAGTACTTC. Translating gives CASSLMGGSLYEQYF. Full variable domain (outside the CDR3, taken from reference TRBV7-3 and TRBJ2-7): GAGVSQTPSNKVTEKGKYVELRCDPISGHTALYWYRQSLGQGPEFLIYFQGTGAADDSGLPNDRFFAVRPEGSVSTLKIQRTERGDSAVYLCASSLMGGSLYEQYFGPGTRLTVT.

This clonotype was detected many times. This is likely a read error, given that the CDR3 carries no conserved phenylalanine or tryptophan at its end. This rearrangement joins TRBV20-1 to TRBJ2-7, with D tentatively TRBD2 (5 bases). The CDR3 sequence is 13 residues long. From germline, CDR1 is DFQATT and CDR2 SNEGSKA (reference sequence). Trimming pared 2 bases from V and 4 bases from J, leaving 12 bases between. This chain's CDR3 is CSARHAGVYEQYL. CDR3 DNA: TGCAGTGCTAGACATGCGGGTGTATACGAGCAGTACCTC.

This clonotype was observed at least ten times. In DNA, the CDR3 is TGTGCCAGCAGCTTCACAGGGGACATTCAGTACTTC. Its protein is CASSFTGDIQYF. The gene calls are TRBV7-2 and TRBJ2-4; TRBD1 aligns across 7 bases. The CDR3 consists of 12 residues. V lost 3 bases and J lost 8; bases outside the gene matches: 1. Germline CDR1 reads SGHTA; CDR2 reads FQGNSA. Supplemented by reference TRBV7-2 and TRBJ2-4, the full variable domain reads GAGVSQSPSNKVTEKGKDVELRCDPISGHTALYWYRQSLGQGLEFLIYFQGNSAPDKSGLPSDRFSAERTGGSVSTLTIQRTQQEDSAVYLCASSFTGDIQYFGAGTRLSVL.

V and J are TRBV4-2 and TRBJ2-7; D gene unclear. The germline V and J ends were trimmed by 0 bases and 5 bases, with 14 bases remaining between them. The CDR3 length is 15 residues. The germline V gene has CDR1 LGHNA and CDR2 YNFKEQ. The chain's CDR3 is CASSQEDKAGDEQYF. The CDR3 nucleotides are TGTGCCAGCAGCCAAGAAGACAAAGCCGGTGACGAGCAGTACTTC.